This T cell receptor (beta chain) comes out of a study of CD8+CD57+ T cells in acquired aplastic anemia. Looking at the study overall: The DNA of sorted CD4+ and CD8+ cells averaged approximately 3.3 ug. General study results and limits: There were twenty-nine CD8+ CDR3 sequences that occurred in both patients and controls.

TCR beta VDJ and CDR3 profiling used genomic DNA as template. TCRdb itself ran the reads through MiXCR, one entry per CDR3 protein. The sample contains roughly 420,000 distinct CDR3 sequences, roughly 64% of which appear only once. The germline V gene has CDR1 KGHDR and CDR2 SFDVKD. The CDR3 is 16 amino acids. With 5 bases clipped from V and 5 bases from J, the junction kept 10 bases outside the gene matches. This clonotype was seen more than once but under ten times. The antigen remains undetermined. The clonotype was recovered from a human donor in good health, serving as a control. Sample: sorted CD4+, CD8+, or CD8+CD57+ T cells (not recorded which) from PBMCs. The chain carries TRBV24-1 and TRBJ2-7, with 11 bases fitting TRBD1. The CDR3 loop is CATSACGQGAQNEQYF. The CDR3, as DNA: TGTGCCACCAGTGCATGTGGACAGGGGGCGCAGAACGAGCAGTACTTC.